A single sample gave rise to the 31 T cell receptor beta chains below, sequenced in a study of blood T cell repertoires in COVID-19. The table came from immunoSEQ multiplex PCR; TCRdb's copy has only in-frame clones and leaves some out. This sample has approximately 70,000 clones; roughly 71% occur once, and the top ten carry about 16%. Sequencing used peripheral blood. The receptors originated from a man between 60 and 70 years old with COVID-19, enrolled during active disease.

This rearrangement joins TRBV24-1 to TRBJ2-7; possible D gene TRBD2, 5 bases. The V end lost 6 bases, the J end lost 2 bases, and 13 bases lay between the germline ends. Germline V CDR1 and CDR2: KGHDR, SFDVKD. The CDR3 sequence is 14 residues long. The CDR3, as DNA: TGTGCCACCAGTCCCAGGACTGGGACCTACGAGCAGTACTTC. Translation gives CATSPRTGTYEQYF.

The chain carries TRBV7-6 and TRBJ2-1, with a tentative D call TRBD2 (6 bases). Per germline, CDR1 SGHVS and CDR2 FNYEAQ. V was shortened by 5 bases and J by 9 bases, with 23 bases between the two germline ends. This CDR3 spans 16 amino acids. The DNA of the CDR3 is TGTGCCAGCAGCGTGACTACCGGGAGCCGGGTAGGTGAGCAGTTCTTC. Its translation is CASSVTTGSRVGEQFF. The variable domain in full, with the rest retrieved from reference TRBV7-6 and TRBJ2-1, is GAGVSQSPRYKVTKRGQDVALRCDPISGHVSLYWYRQALGQGPEFLTYFNYEAQQDKSGLPNDRFSAERPEGSISTLTIQRTEQRDSAMYRCASSVTTGSRVGEQFFGPGTRLTVL.

The V and J genes are TRBV10-3 and TRBJ1-2; TRBD1 aligns across 8 bases. V lost 11 bases, J lost 8 bases, and 10 bases stayed unmatched. The germline CDR1 and CDR2 sequences are ENHRY and SYGVKD. This CDR3 region has 12 residues. CDR3 region: CAVHGTGVGYTF. The CDR3, as DNA: TGTGCCGTCCACGGGACAGGCGTCGGCTACACCTTC.

The chain recombines TRBV10-3 with TRBJ2-3; possibly TRBD1 for D (6 bases). This CDR3 has 15 residues. Germline values: CDR1 ENHRY, CDR2 SYGVKD. V was trimmed by 6 bases and J by 2 bases, leaving 15 bases between them. The CDR3 DNA reads as TGTGCCATCAGCTACAAGACAGGATTCACAGATACGCAGTATTTT. It is translated as CAISYKTGFTDTQYF.

The J gene is TRBJ2-1, the V gene TRBV7-2; D not certain. The V gene's germline CDR1 is SGHTA and CDR2 FQGNSA. Trimming took 6 bases from V and 3 from J, leaving 6 bases between them. This CDR3 has 12 residues. For the CDR3, the DNA is TGTGCCAGCAGTCCAAACTACAATGAGCAGTTCTTC. It is translated as CASSPNYNEQFF.

This clone was seen a single time. The chain joins TRBV28 to TRBJ2-3; D remains ambiguous. The CDR3 has 11 residues. V lost 5 bases to trimming and J lost 2 bases, with 2 bases between them. Germline V gene data show CDR1 as MDHEN and CDR2 as SYDVKM. The CDR3 loop reads CASSLTDTQYF. In DNA form, the CDR3 reads TGTGCCAGCAGTCTCACAGATACGCAGTATTTT.

The V and J genes are TRBV29-1 and TRBJ2-5, with D perhaps matching TRBD2 (5 bases). Germline lookup yields CDR1 SQVTM and CDR2 ANQGSEA. The CDR3 loop spans 13 amino acids. The V end was cut by 7 bases, the J end by 5 bases, with 17 bases between. The CDR3 nucleotides are TGCAGCGGTGGACTGAACCAGGCGGAGACCCAGTACTTC. Translation: CSGGLNQAETQYF.

By share of the sample, this clone is large. The chain combines TRBV5-4 with TRBJ2-2; TRBD2 agrees at 8 bases. With V trimmed by 5 bases and J by 4 bases, 7 bases remained unmatched. CDR1 is SGHNT, CDR2 YYREEE, per germline (reference sequence). CDR3 size: 15 residues. The CDR3 DNA follows: TGTGCCAGCAGGCAACAAAGCGGGGGCACCGGGGAGCTGTTTTTT. It yields the protein CASRQQSGGTGELFF.

A few counts support this clone. The J gene is TRBJ2-7, the V gene TRBV29-1; TRBD2 is a possible D gene (5 bases). This CDR3 is 13 amino acids long. Germline CDR1 reads SQVTM; CDR2 reads ANQGSEA. The ends were cut back, 7 bases at V and 3 bases at J, with 16 bases in the middle. This chain's CDR3 is CSAGGSGLYEQYF. CDR3 DNA: TGCAGCGCTGGTGGGAGCGGCCTCTACGAGCAGTACTTC.

This chain uses TRBV11-3 with TRBJ1-3; 11 nucleotides match TRBD1. V shed 5 bases, J shed 3 bases, and the junction held 3 bases outside the gene matches. This CDR3 is 15 amino acids long. Germline assignment: CDR1 SGHNT and CDR2 YENEEA. The CDR3 is CASSQDRGLGNTIYF. The CDR3 bases are TGTGCCAGCAGCCAGGACAGGGGGCTTGGAAACACCATATATTTT. Together with reference TRBV11-3 and TRBJ1-3, the CDR3 gives the full variable domain: EAGVVQSPRYKIIEKKQPVAFWCNPISGHNTLYWYLQNLGQGPELLIRYENEEAVDDSQLPKDRFSAERLKGVDSTLKIQPAELGDSAVYLCASSQDRGLGNTIYFGEGSWLTVV.

This clone has just a few counts. The chain couples TRBV15 to TRBJ1-5; D may be TRBD1 (5 bases). V was trimmed by 0 bases and J by 3 bases, leaving 9 bases between them. This CDR3 comprises 15 residues. The germline gives CDR1 LNHNV, CDR2 YYDKDF (reference sequence). The CDR3: CATSRETGTNQPQHF. CDR3 coding DNA: TGTGCCACCAGCAGAGAAACAGGAACCAATCAGCCCCAGCATTTT.

The V call is TRBV12-3 or TRBV12-4, the J call TRBJ2-7; TRBD1 is a possible D gene (5 bases). Trimming removed 2 bases from V and 2 bases from J, with 7 bases in between. This CDR3 comprises 13 residues. The CDR3 here is CASSLQGTYEQYF. In nucleotides, the CDR3 is TGTGCCAGCAGTTTACAGGGTACCTACGAGCAGTACTTC.

This rearrangement joins TRBV27 to TRBJ1-2; 7 nucleotides agree with TRBD1. The germline V gene encodes CDR1 MNHEY and CDR2 SMNVEV (reference sequence). This CDR3 has 13 amino acids. Trimming cost V 3 bases and J 7 bases; bases outside gene matches: 5. The CDR3 here is CASSLWQGGGYTF. CDR3 DNA sequence: TGTGCCAGCAGTTTGTGGCAGGGGGGTGGCTACACCTTC.

V usage is TRBV5-6 and J usage is TRBJ2-1, with TRBD2 identical over 8 bases. Trimming took 2 bases from V and 6 from J; bases not matched to a gene: 1. The germline gives CDR1 SGHDT, CDR2 YYEEEE. This CDR3 is built from 13 residues. The CDR3, as DNA: TGTGCCAGCAGCTTCGGGGGGGCCAATGAGCAGTTCTTC. Translating gives CASSFGGANEQFF. The variable domain in full, completed from reference TRBV5-6 and TRBJ2-1, reads DAGVTQSPTHLIKTRGQQVTLRCSPKSGHDTVSWYQQALGQGPQFIFQYYEEEERQRGNFPDRFSGHQFPNYSSELNVNALLLGDSALYLCASSFGGANEQFFGPGTRLTVL.

This clone was seen once. The V gene is TRBV9, the J gene TRBJ1-2; 7 nucleotides agree with TRBD1. Germline CDR1 is SGDLS and CDR2 is YYNGEE. V lost 2 bases, J lost 8 bases, and 12 bases stayed unmatched. The CDR3 runs to 15 residues. CDR3 coding DNA: TGTGCCAGCAGCGTCACCGACACAGGGGCTGTGGGCTACACCTTC. Translation gives CASSVTDTGAVGYTF.

A few counts support this clone. J is TRBJ1-4 and V is TRBV5-1, with D possibly being TRBD1 (5 bases). Germline V lookup: CDR1 SGHRS, CDR2 YFSETQ. V lost 2 bases and J 5 bases, leaving 13 bases between the germline ends. The CDR3 contains 15 residues. The CDR3, as DNA: TGCGCCAGCAGCTTCCTGGGGCTGGAGAATGAAAAACTGTTTTTT. Its translation: CASSFLGLENEKLFF. The complete variable domain, with remaining parts taken from reference TRBV5-1 and TRBJ1-4, reads KAGVTQTPRYLIKTRGQQVTLSCSPISGHRSVSWYQQTPGQGLQFLFEYFSETQRNKGNFPGRFSGRQFSNSRSEMNVSTLELGDSALYLCASSFLGLENEKLFFGSGTQLSVL.

The chain employs TRBV9 and TRBJ2-5; 11 nucleotides align to TRBD1. Germline V gives CDR1 SGDLS, CDR2 YYNGEE. The CDR3 consists of 14 residues. The V gene end was trimmed by 4 bases and the J gene end by 5 bases; junction bases not matched to a gene: 4. The CDR3: CASSIGTGGETQYF. The CDR3 nucleotides read TGTGCCAGCAGCATCGGGACAGGGGGTGAGACCCAGTACTTC.

Notes on this clone: Other DNA sequences in this specimen translate into the identical CDR3. The chain has TRBV7-3 and TRBJ2-7; possible D gene TRBD1, 5 bases. With 1 base removed from V and 6 bases from J, the gap between germline ends came to 13 bases. The germline V gene encodes CDR1 SGHTA and CDR2 FQGTGA. The CDR3 length is 14 residues. This CDR3 reads CASSLKAQVSEQYF. Written as DNA, the CDR3 is TGTGCCAGCAGCTTAAAGGCACAGGTAAGCGAGCAGTACTTC.

The chain employs TRBV30 and TRBJ1-3; D is ambiguous. Germline CDR1 reads GTSNPN; CDR2 reads SVGIG (reference sequence). Trimming cost V 3 bases and J 4 bases, with 10 bases left between them. The CDR3 contains 13 residues. CDR3 loop: CAWRDGGGNTIYF. CDR3 coding DNA: TGTGCCTGGAGGGACGGAGGCGGAAACACCATATATTTT.

This chain connects TRBV30 to TRBJ1-2; no firm D call. Germline loops: CDR1 GTSNPN, CDR2 SVGIG (reference sequence). V was shortened by 0 bases and J by 8 bases, with 19 bases between the two germline ends. The CDR3 has 15 residues. CDR3 protein: CAWSVTGPGMKGYTF. In DNA form, the CDR3 reads TGTGCCTGGAGTGTAACGGGCCCCGGGATGAAGGGCTACACCTTC. The full variable domain, in which reference TRBV30 and TRBJ1-2 provide the parts outside the CDR3, is SQTIHQWPATLVQPVGSPLSLECTVEGTSNPNLYWYRQAAGRGLQLLFYSVGIGQISSEVPQNLSASRPQDRQFILSSKKLLLSDSGFYLCAWSVTGPGMKGYTFGSGTRLTVV.

The chain uses TRBV7-3 and TRBJ2-5; 11 bases fit TRBD2. Germline values: CDR1 SGHTA, CDR2 FQGTGA. CDR3 length equals 14 residues. Trimming cost V 4 bases and J 3 bases; bases outside gene matches: 1. The CDR3 DNA reads TGTGCCAGCAGCTCGGGACTAGCGGAAGAGACCCAGTACTTC. Translation: CASSSGLAEETQYF. Full variable domain (missing parts from reference TRBV7-3 and TRBJ2-5): GAGVSQTPSNKVTEKGKYVELRCDPISGHTALYWYRQSLGQGPEFLIYFQGTGAADDSGLPNDRFFAVRPEGSVSTLKIQRTERGDSAVYLCASSSGLAEETQYFGPGTRLLVL.

V is TRBV6-6 and J is TRBJ1-1; no definite D call. The CDR3 loop spans 13 amino acids. CDR1 and CDR2 (germline): MNHNY, SVGAGI (reference sequence). V was trimmed by 5 bases and J by 1 base, leaving 8 bases between them. This CDR3 reads CASSHTPNTEAFF. CDR3 nucleotides: TGTGCCAGCAGTCACACACCGAACACTGAAGCTTTCTTT.

This clone was found many times. The gene calls are TRBV5-6 and TRBJ1-1; D gene uncertain. CDR1 is SGHDT and CDR2 is YYEEEE in the germline V gene. The CDR3 loop spans 12 amino acids. The V and J ends lost 4 bases and 1 base respectively, with 5 bases between them. CDR3 region: CASSQANTEAFF. The CDR3 DNA is TGTGCCAGCAGCCAAGCGAACACTGAAGCTTTCTTT.

V and J are TRBV18 and TRBJ2-1; TRBD2 aligns across 9 bases. The CDR3 covers 16 residues. V trimming: 5 bases; J trimming: 2 bases; junction bases outside the gene matches: 7. Germline CDR1 reads KGHSH; CDR2 reads LQKENI. CDR3 DNA: TGTGCCAGCTCAACGCTAGCGGGGCGGACCTACAATGAGCAGTTCTTC. Protein: CASSTLAGRTYNEQFF.

As to this clone: Within the sample, other DNA sequences also encode this same CDR3. The chain is built from TRBV11-3 and TRBJ2-7; 7 nucleotides agree with TRBD1. Germline V CDR1 and CDR2: SGHNT, YENEEA. V shed 5 bases and J 0 bases; nucleotides not matched to a gene: 4. This CDR3 is 14 amino acids long. The CDR3 coding sequence is TGTGCCAGCAGCAGCCGGGACAGCTCCTACGAGCAGTACTTC. It specifies CASSSRDSSYEQYF.

The chain recombines TRBV12-5 with TRBJ2-7, with D unresolved. V lost 6 bases and J lost 4, with 7 bases in between. The germline V gene has CDR1 LGHNT and CDR2 FRNRAP. The length of the CDR3 is 11 residues. CDR3 sequence reads: CASGTGYEQYF. Written as DNA, the CDR3 is TGTGCTAGTGGAACCGGGTACGAGCAGTACTTC.

This clone was detected a few times. The genes are TRBV6-2 or TRBV6-3 and TRBJ2-1; 12 bases are a match to TRBD2. Per the germline V gene, CDR1 is MNHEY and CDR2 is SVGEGT. This CDR3 is 17 amino acids long. V lost 6 bases, J lost 2 bases, and 8 bases stayed unmatched. The CDR3 loop reads CASSYGLAGQTYNEQFF. The CDR3 nucleotides are TGTGCCAGCAGCTATGGACTAGCGGGACAAACCTACAATGAGCAGTTCTTC.

The sample holds many counts of this clone. The genes are TRBV30 and TRBJ1-2, with unresolved D. CDR3 length: 15 amino acids. Germline CDR1 and CDR2: GTSNPN and SVGIG (reference sequence). V lost 3 bases and J lost 0, with 14 bases in between. The CDR3 region is CAWRKRGGSNYGYTF. CDR3 coding DNA: TGTGCCTGGAGAAAACGAGGAGGGTCTAACTATGGCTACACCTTC.

This chain uses TRBV3-1 (or the pseudogene TRBV3-2) with TRBJ2-7, with TRBD2 identical over 10 bases. Germline V lookup: CDR1 LGHDT, CDR2 YNNKEL (reference sequence). The CDR3 contains 14 residues. With V trimmed by 4 bases and J by 6 bases, 6 bases remained unmatched. CDR3 in DNA: TGTGCCAGCAGCCCTAGCGGGAGAGGGGGCGAGCAGTACTTC. Residues: CASSPSGRGGEQYF.

The chain carries TRBV6-5 and TRBJ1-5; no firm D call. The length of the CDR3 is 12 residues. Germline V gene sequence: CDR1 MNHEY, CDR2 SVGAGI. V lost 8 bases and J lost 0, with 5 bases in between. The CDR3 sequence is CASQYSNQPQHF. CDR3 nucleotide sequence: TGTGCCAGCCAGTATAGCAATCAGCCCCAGCATTTT.

The chain combines TRBV11-2 with TRBJ1-4, with D unclear. V was cut by 5 bases and J by 10 bases, with 11 bases left in between. The CDR3 covers 12 residues. Per germline, CDR1 SGHAT and CDR2 FQNNGV. The CDR3 spells CASSLTDAKLFF. The CDR3 DNA reads as TGTGCCAGCAGCCTTACAGATGCAAAACTGTTTTTT.